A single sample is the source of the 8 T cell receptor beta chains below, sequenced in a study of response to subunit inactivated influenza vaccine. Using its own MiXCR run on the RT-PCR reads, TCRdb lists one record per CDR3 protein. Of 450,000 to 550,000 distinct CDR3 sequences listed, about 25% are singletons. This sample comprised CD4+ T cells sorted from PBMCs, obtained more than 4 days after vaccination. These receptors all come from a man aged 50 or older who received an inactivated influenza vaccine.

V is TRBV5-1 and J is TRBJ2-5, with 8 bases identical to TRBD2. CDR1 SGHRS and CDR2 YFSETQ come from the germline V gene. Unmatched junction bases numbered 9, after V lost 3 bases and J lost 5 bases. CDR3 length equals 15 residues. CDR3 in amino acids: CASSSTGRALETQYF. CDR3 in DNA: TGCGCCAGCAGCTCCACCGGGAGGGCCCTGGAGACCCAGTACTTC.

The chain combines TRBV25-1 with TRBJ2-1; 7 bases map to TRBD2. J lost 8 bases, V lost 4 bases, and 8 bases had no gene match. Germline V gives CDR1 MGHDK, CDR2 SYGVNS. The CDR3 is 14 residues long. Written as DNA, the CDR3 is TGTGCCAGCAGTGGCGGGAGTCTTGGGTATGAGCAGTTCTTC. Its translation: CASSGGSLGYEQFF.

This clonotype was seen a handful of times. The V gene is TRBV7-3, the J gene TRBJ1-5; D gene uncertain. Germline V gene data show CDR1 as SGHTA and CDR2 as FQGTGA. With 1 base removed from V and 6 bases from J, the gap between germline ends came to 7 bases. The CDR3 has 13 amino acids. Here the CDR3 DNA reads TGTGCCAGCAGCTTAATTCCGGGTCAGCCCCAGCATTTT. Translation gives CASSLIPGQPQHF.

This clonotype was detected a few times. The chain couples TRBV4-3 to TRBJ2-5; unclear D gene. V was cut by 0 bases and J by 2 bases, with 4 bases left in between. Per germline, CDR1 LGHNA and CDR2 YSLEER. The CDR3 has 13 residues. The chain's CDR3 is CASSQDLQETQYF. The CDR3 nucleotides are TGCGCCAGCAGCCAAGACCTTCAAGAGACCCAGTACTTC.

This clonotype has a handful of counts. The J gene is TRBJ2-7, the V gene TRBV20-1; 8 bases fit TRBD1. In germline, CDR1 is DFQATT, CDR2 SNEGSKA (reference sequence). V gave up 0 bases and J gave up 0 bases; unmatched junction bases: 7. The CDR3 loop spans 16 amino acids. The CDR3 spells CSARDFRQGTSYEQYF. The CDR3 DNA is TGCAGTGCTAGAGATTTTCGACAGGGGACCTCCTACGAGCAGTACTTC.

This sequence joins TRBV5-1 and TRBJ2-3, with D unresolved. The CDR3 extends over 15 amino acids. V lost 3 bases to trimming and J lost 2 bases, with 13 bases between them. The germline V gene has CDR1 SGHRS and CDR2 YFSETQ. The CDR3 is CASSWGEEITDTQYF. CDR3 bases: TGCGCCAGCAGCTGGGGTGAGGAGATCACAGATACGCAGTATTTT. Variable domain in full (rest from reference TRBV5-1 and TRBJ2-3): KAGVTQTPRYLIKTRGQQVTLSCSPISGHRSVSWYQQTPGQGLQFLFEYFSETQRNKGNFPGRFSGRQFSNSRSEMNVSTLELGDSALYLCASSWGEEITDTQYFGPGTRLTVL.

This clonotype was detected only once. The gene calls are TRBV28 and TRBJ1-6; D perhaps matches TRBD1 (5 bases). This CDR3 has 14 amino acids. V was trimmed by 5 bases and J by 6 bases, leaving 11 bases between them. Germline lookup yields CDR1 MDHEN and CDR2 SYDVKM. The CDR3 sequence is CASSRRGSNSPLHF. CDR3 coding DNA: TGTGCCAGCAGTCGGAGGGGTTCTAATTCACCCCTCCACTTT.

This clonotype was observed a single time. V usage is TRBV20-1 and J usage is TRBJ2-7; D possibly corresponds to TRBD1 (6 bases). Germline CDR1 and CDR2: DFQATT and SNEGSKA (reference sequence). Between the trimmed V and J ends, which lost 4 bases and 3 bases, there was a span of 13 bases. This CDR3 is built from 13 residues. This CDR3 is CSATDSAYYEQYF. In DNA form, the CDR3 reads TGCAGTGCTACGGACAGTGCCTACTACGAGCAGTACTTC.